These 5 T cell receptor beta chains originate from one sample sequenced in a study of cytomegalovirus exposure and HLA in healthy donors. Vbeta (60) and Jbeta (13) primers were used in the PCR. Generated by immunoSEQ multiplex PCR, the TCRdb table keeps only in-frame clones and is missing some. The sample has fewer than 110,000 clones; roughly 74% are singletons. Sequencing input: PBMCs. The receptors come from a woman aged 40-49 years in good health and CMV-seronegative.

The table lists this clone with a count of one. The rearrangement joins TRBV7-2 to TRBJ2-6; 8 positions match TRBD1. The germline V gene encodes CDR1 SGHTA and CDR2 FQGNSA. The CDR3 runs 17 residues. Trimming at V came to 5 bases and at J to 4 bases, leaving 10 bases not matched to a gene. Here the CDR3 reads CASSPQTGVFGANVLTF. The DNA for the CDR3 is TGTGCCAGCAGCCCCCAGACAGGGGTCTTCGGGGCCAACGTCCTGACTTTC.

This rearrangement joins TRBV27 to TRBJ2-5; 9 bases map to TRBD2. The V gene end was trimmed by 6 bases and the J gene end by 5 bases; junction bases not matched to a gene: 7. From germline, CDR1 is MNHEY and CDR2 SMNVEV (reference sequence). The CDR3 consists of 14 residues. The CDR3 DNA sequence: TGTGCCAGCAGGCAGCGGGGGGTCACGGAGACCCAGTACTTC. Protein sequence: CASRQRGVTETQYF.

Details on this clone: The sample contains more than one DNA sequence encoding this CDR3. CDR3 region: CASSLAGSGNTIYF. The CDR3 DNA is TGCGCCAGCAGCTTGGCCGGGTCTGGAAACACCATATATTTT. The chain has TRBV5-1 and TRBJ1-3; D remains ambiguous. Germline V gene sequence: CDR1 SGHRS, CDR2 YFSETQ. The length of the CDR3 is 14 residues. Trimming took off 0 bases at V and 1 base at J, with 5 bases between the two ends.

As regards this clone: The germline gene is not matched at one end of the junction; a read error may be the cause. The chain employs TRBV6-6 and TRBJ2-7, with 8 bases fitting TRBD1. Looked up from germline, CDR1 is MNHNY and CDR2 is SVGAGI (reference sequence). The CDR3 loop spans 14 amino acids. CDR3 region: CASSSSGTGYGQYF. The DNA for the CDR3 is TGTGCCAGCAGTTCATCCGGGACAGGCTACGGGCAGTACTTC.

The V and J genes are TRBV18 and TRBJ1-5; the D is unclear. From germline, CDR1 is KGHSH and CDR2 LQKENI. The V gene lost 2 bases and the J gene lost 6 bases, with 8 bases spanning the gap. There are 13 residues in the CDR3. The CDR3 sequence is CASSPSGGQPQHF. Written as DNA, the CDR3 is TGTGCCAGCTCACCATCGGGAGGTCAGCCCCAGCATTTT.